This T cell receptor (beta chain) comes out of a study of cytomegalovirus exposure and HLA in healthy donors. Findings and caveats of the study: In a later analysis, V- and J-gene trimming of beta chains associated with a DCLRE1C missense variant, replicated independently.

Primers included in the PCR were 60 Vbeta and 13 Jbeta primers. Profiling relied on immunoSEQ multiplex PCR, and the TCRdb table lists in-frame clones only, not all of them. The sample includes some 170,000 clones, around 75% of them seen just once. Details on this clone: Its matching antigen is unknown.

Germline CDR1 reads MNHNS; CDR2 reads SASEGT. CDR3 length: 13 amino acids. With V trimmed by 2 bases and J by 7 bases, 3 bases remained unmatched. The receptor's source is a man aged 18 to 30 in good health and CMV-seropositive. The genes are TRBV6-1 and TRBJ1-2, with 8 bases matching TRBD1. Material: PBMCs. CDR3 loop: CASSEPTGGGYTF. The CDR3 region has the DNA TGTGCCAGCAGTGAACCAACAGGGGGTGGCTACACCTTC.